This entry lists 17 T cell receptor beta chains sequenced from one sample in a study of blood T cell repertoires in COVID-19. Libraries were prepared by immunoSEQ multiplex PCR; TCRdb keeps only in-frame clonotypes and omits some of them. This table has 150,000 to 200,000 clones, roughly 91% appearing once. Sample: peripheral blood. Source of these receptors: a man aged 40-49 years with active or convalescent COVID-19.

The chain joins TRBV2 to TRBJ2-2, with 10 nucleotides matching TRBD1. CDR3 length: 14 residues. V shed 8 bases, J shed 4 bases, and the junction held 4 bases outside the gene matches. In germline, CDR1 is SNHLY, CDR2 FYNNEI. CDR3 in amino acids: CASRRTGGTGELFF. CDR3 sequence (DNA): TGTGCCAGCCGAAGGACAGGGGGCACCGGGGAGCTGTTTTTT.

This chain joins TRBV27 and TRBJ2-7; 7 bases align to TRBD1. CDR1 is MNHEY, CDR2 SMNVEV, per germline (reference sequence). The CDR3 runs 14 residues. V lost 2 bases and J lost 6; bases outside the gene matches: 7. CDR3 region: CASSLVDRYREQYF. The CDR3, as DNA: TGTGCCAGCAGTTTAGTGGACAGGTATCGCGAGCAGTACTTC.

The chain combines TRBV27 with TRBJ2-7; D remains unclear. The length of the CDR3 is 13 residues. V was cut by 6 bases and J by 0 bases, with 9 bases left in between. Germline assignment: CDR1 MNHEY and CDR2 SMNVEV (reference sequence). The CDR3 DNA follows: TGTGCCAGCAGCACCCCGGGCTCCTACGAGCAGTACTTC. This gives the protein CASSTPGSYEQYF.

The chain employs TRBV5-1 and TRBJ1-1; D uncertain. Germline V gene lookup returns CDR1 SGHRS and CDR2 YFSETQ. With 2 bases removed from V and 0 bases from J, the gap between germline ends came to 5 bases. The CDR3 totals 13 residues. The CDR3: CASSFQMNTEAFF. In DNA form, the CDR3 reads TGCGCCAGCAGCTTTCAGATGAACACTGAAGCTTTCTTT.

The chain uses TRBV14 and TRBJ2-6, with D possibly matching TRBD2 (6 bases). Trimming shortened V by 4 bases and J by 0 bases, and 13 bases separated the two germline ends. The CDR3 covers 17 residues. CDR1 is SGHDN and CDR2 is FVKESK in the germline V gene. The CDR3 region is CASSPRDGSSGANVLTF. The DNA for the CDR3 is TGTGCCAGCAGCCCCCGGGACGGGAGCTCTGGGGCCAACGTCCTGACTTTC.

This chain uses TRBV2 with TRBJ1-5, with D perhaps TRBD1 (5 bases). With 4 bases removed from V and 1 base from J, the gap between germline ends came to 11 bases. CDR3 length: 15 residues. The germline CDR1 and CDR2 sequences are SNHLY and FYNNEI. CDR3 loop: CASSVATVSNQPQHF. CDR3 DNA sequence: TGTGCCAGCAGTGTAGCGACAGTGAGCAATCAGCCCCAGCATTTT.

This clone was detected only once. This chain uses TRBV6-5 with TRBJ2-1, with 13 bases identical to TRBD2. The J segment lost 5 bases and the V segment lost 4 bases, leaving 2 bases of the junction unmatched. The CDR3 runs to 15 residues. CDR1 is MNHEY, CDR2 SVGAGI, per germline. The CDR3 sequence is CASSSGLAGNNEQFF. The CDR3 DNA reads as TGTGCCAGCAGTTCGGGACTAGCGGGAAACAATGAGCAGTTCTTC.

V gene TRBV9 combines with J gene TRBJ2-3; possible D gene TRBD2, 7 bases. CDR1 and CDR2 from the germline V gene are SGDLS and YYNGEE. This CDR3 is built from 19 residues. V lost 3 bases and J 2 bases, leaving 25 bases between the germline ends. The CDR3 DNA reads as TGTGCCAGCAGCGCGACTTTGCAGGGGTCTAGCGGAATCACAGATACGCAGTATTTT. Protein sequence: CASSATLQGSSGITDTQYF.

The chain is built from TRBV6-6 and TRBJ1-3, with 7 bases identical to TRBD1. CDR3 size: 16 residues. The junction had 11 bases not matched to a gene; V was cut back by 7 bases and J by 2 bases. Per germline, CDR1 MNHNY and CDR2 SVGAGI (reference sequence). In DNA form, the CDR3 reads TGTGCCAGCACCCCCGTAAGGACAGGCCCTGGAAACACCATATATTTT. Amino acid sequence: CASTPVRTGPGNTIYF.

J is TRBJ1-2 and V is TRBV9; TRBD1 agrees at 9 bases. This CDR3 has 13 residues. Germline V lookup: CDR1 SGDLS, CDR2 YYNGEE. V shed 6 bases, J shed 8 bases, and the junction held 8 bases outside the gene matches. This chain's CDR3 is CASTIGTGFGYTF. CDR3 sequence (DNA): TGTGCCAGCACCATTGGGACAGGGTTCGGCTACACCTTC.

The J gene is TRBJ2-4, the V gene TRBV7-9; 7 nucleotides match TRBD2. Germline CDR1 SEHNR, CDR2 FQNEAQ (reference sequence). The V and J ends lost 5 bases and 4 bases, in that order; junction bases with no gene match: 5. The CDR3 runs 14 residues. CDR3 sequence reads: CASSPREEKNIQYF. For the CDR3, the DNA is TGTGCCAGCAGCCCCCGGGAGGAAAAAAACATTCAGTACTTC.

The V call is TRBV4-2, the J call TRBJ2-7, with D perhaps matching TRBD2 (6 bases). The V gene's germline CDR1 is LGHNA and CDR2 YNFKEQ. Trimming shortened V by 1 base and J by 3 bases, and 13 bases separated the two germline ends. This CDR3 comprises 15 residues. CDR3 nucleotides: TGTGCCAGCAGCCAAGCGAGTCGGCGGGGCTACGAGCAGTACTTC. Translated: CASSQASRRGYEQYF.

This rearrangement joins TRBV5-1 to TRBJ1-4; TRBD1 matches 7 bases. Germline trimming cut 6 bases from V and 7 bases from J; bases unmatched to any gene: 18. This CDR3 is 17 amino acids long. Per the germline V gene, CDR1 is SGHRS and CDR2 is YFSETQ. CDR3 protein: CASKPSDRDSSLEKLFF. Here the CDR3 DNA reads TGCGCCAGCAAACCATCGGACCGGGACAGTTCCCTTGAAAAACTGTTTTTT.

The chain recombines TRBV6-2 or TRBV6-3 with TRBJ1-1; tentatively, D is TRBD1 (5 bases). CDR3 size: 16 residues. Germline CDR1 reads MNHEY; CDR2 reads SVGEGT. The V and J ends lost 4 bases and 3 bases respectively, with 18 bases between them. CDR3 loop: CASSWGPTGGHTEAFF. Here the CDR3 DNA reads TGTGCCAGCAGTTGGGGCCCAACGGGAGGGCACACTGAAGCTTTCTTT.

V and J are TRBV11-2 and TRBJ2-7; the match to TRBD1 covers 8 bases. Germline values: CDR1 SGHAT, CDR2 FQNNGV. V gave up 2 bases and J gave up 1 base; unmatched junction bases: 10. The CDR3 length is 17 residues. The DNA of the CDR3 is TGTGCCAGCAGCTTAACCCCTGGGAGGACAGGGTCCTACGAGCAGTACTTC. It specifies CASSLTPGRTGSYEQYF.

This chain connects TRBV3-1 (or the pseudogene TRBV3-2) to TRBJ1-4; D is undetermined. Germline lookup yields CDR1 LGHDT and CDR2 YNNKEL (reference sequence). The CDR3 runs 17 residues. The V end lost 1 base, the J end lost 2 bases, and 14 bases lay between the germline ends. CDR3 bases: TGTGCCAGCAGCCAAGCGTCAGTTAGGAGGACTAATGAAAAACTGTTTTTT. Residues: CASSQASVRRTNEKLFF.

The genes are TRBV10-3 and TRBJ1-1; 8 bases are a match to TRBD1. This CDR3 comprises 14 residues. Germline V gives CDR1 ENHRY, CDR2 SYGVKD. J gave up 1 base and V 7 bases, and 5 bases lay outside the gene matches. Here the CDR3 DNA reads TGTGCCATCAAAATGACAGGGGCGAACACTGAAGCTTTCTTT. Protein: CAIKMTGANTEAFF.